These 14 T cell receptor beta chains originate from one sample sequenced in a study of shared clonotypes between healthy human individuals. Here immunoSEQ multiplex PCR was the method, and the copy in TCRdb shows in-frame clones only, minus some. The sample consists of fewer than 3 million clones, 85% to 95% of them appearing once. Specimen: naive CD4+ T cells from PBMCs. Documented subset: CD45RA+ positively selected. These TCRs come from a man aged 18 to 35 in good health. Some clones in this sample may be carry-over from other donors' samples.

The chain recombines TRBV7-2 with TRBJ2-7; D is unclear. Germline lookup yields CDR1 SGHTA and CDR2 FQGNSA. This CDR3 region has 14 residues. Trimming took 5 bases from V and 4 from J, leaving 15 bases between them. CDR3 sequence reads: CASSLRGNQYEQYF. In DNA, the CDR3 is TGTGCCAGCAGCCTTCGTGGAAACCAATACGAGCAGTACTTC.

This rearrangement joins TRBV7-2 to TRBJ2-1; 15 positions match TRBD2. Per the germline V gene, CDR1 is SGHTA and CDR2 is FQGNSA. The CDR3 has 16 residues. Trimming removed 5 bases from V and 7 bases from J; junction bases left unmatched: 6. This chain's CDR3 is CASSGAGTSGRNEQFF. The CDR3 nucleotides are TGTGCCAGCAGCGGAGCCGGGACTAGCGGGAGGAATGAGCAGTTCTTC.

This chain links TRBV6-4 with TRBJ2-5; D is unresolved. Per the germline V gene, CDR1 is MRHNA and CDR2 is SNTAGT. The germline V and J ends were trimmed by 4 bases and 4 bases, with 10 bases remaining between them. The CDR3 extends over 13 amino acids. DNA of the CDR3: TGTGCCAGCAGTGCAGGCCATGGAGAGACCCAGTACTTC. Amino acids: CASSAGHGETQYF.

J is TRBJ2-3 and V is TRBV7-9, with D hard to call. Germline values: CDR1 SEHNR, CDR2 FQNEAQ (reference sequence). The ends were cut back, 1 base at V and 5 bases at J, with 7 bases in the middle. The CDR3 contains 13 residues. The CDR3 nucleotides are TGTGCCAGCAGCTTAGAGGTCCAAGATACGCAGTATTTT. Protein sequence: CASSLEVQDTQYF.

The chain has TRBV6-1 and TRBJ1-1, with unresolved D. Looked up from germline, CDR1 is MNHNS and CDR2 is SASEGT. The CDR3 runs to 13 residues. The V end lost 6 bases, the J end lost 1 base, and 9 bases lay between the germline ends. The CDR3 spells CASRQPGNTEAFF. The CDR3 nucleotides read TGTGCCAGCAGACAACCTGGGAACACTGAAGCTTTCTTT.

With regard to this clone: Relative to the germline gene, one junction end is altered; a read error may explain this. This chain connects TRBV6-1 to TRBJ2-7; 9 nucleotides line up with TRBD1. This CDR3 is 12 amino acids long. Looked up from germline, CDR1 is MNHNS and CDR2 is SASEGT. The DNA of the CDR3 is TGTGCCAGCAGTGAAGCGGGGGACAGGGTCAACTTC. Protein: CASSEAGDRVNF.

The CDR3 sequence is CASSPTAGAISYEQYF. CDR3 DNA sequence: TGTGCCAGCAGCCCCACCGCAGGGGCGATCTCCTACGAGCAGTACTTC. The chain has TRBV9 and TRBJ2-7, with D possibly being TRBD1 (6 bases). The V gene lost 4 bases and the J gene lost 0 bases, with 17 bases spanning the gap. Germline CDR1 is SGDLS and CDR2 is YYNGEE. The CDR3 covers 16 residues.

The chain has TRBV10-1 and TRBJ2-2; the D gene could be TRBD1 or TRBD2 (6 bases each). V gave up 11 bases and J gave up 4 bases, with 20 bases separating them. CDR3 size: 15 residues. Germline V lookup: CDR1 WNHNN, CDR2 SYGVQD (reference sequence). The CDR3 region is CASPRGQHFTGELFF. Written as DNA, the CDR3 is TGCGCCTCTCCCCGGGGGCAACATTTCACCGGGGAGCTGTTTTTT.

A single count supports this clone. The chain employs TRBV15 and TRBJ2-5; D may be TRBD1 or TRBD2 (5 bases each). Germline-derived CDR1 and CDR2 are LNHNV and YYDKDF (reference sequence). V dropped 5 bases and J dropped 5 bases, with 9 bases sitting between them. There are 12 residues in the CDR3. This chain's CDR3 is CATSYWGETQYF. CDR3 in DNA: TGTGCCACCAGCTACTGGGGGGAGACCCAGTACTTC.

This chain connects TRBV4-1 to TRBJ2-3; 7 bases fit TRBD2. The J segment lost 3 bases and the V segment lost 4 bases, leaving 10 bases of the junction unmatched. This CDR3 is built from 16 residues. Germline V gene sequence: CDR1 MGHRA, CDR2 YSYEKL. CDR3 region: CASSLWGEGGTDTQYF. CDR3 nucleotide sequence: TGCGCCAGCAGCCTATGGGGGGAGGGAGGGACAGATACGCAGTATTTT.

As to this clone: This same CDR3 is encoded by further DNA sequences in the sample. This chain connects TRBV6-1 to TRBJ1-5, with no clear D. Germline-derived CDR1 and CDR2 are MNHNS and SASEGT. This CDR3 contains 12 residues. V gave up 5 bases and J gave up 4 bases, with 6 bases separating them. The CDR3 is CASSPRNQPQHF. The CDR3 coding sequence is TGTGCCAGCAGTCCGCGGAATCAGCCCCAGCATTTT.

This clone was recorded only once. The V call is TRBV5-1, the J call TRBJ2-1, with 7 bases that match TRBD2. The germline V gene encodes CDR1 SGHRS and CDR2 YFSETQ. With V trimmed by 4 bases and J by 1 base, 8 bases remained unmatched. The CDR3 has 16 residues. CDR3 in amino acids: CASSMGGGLSYNEQFF. The CDR3 coding sequence is TGCGCCAGCAGCATGGGCGGGGGACTGTCCTACAATGAGCAGTTCTTC. Full variable domain (outside the CDR3, taken from reference TRBV5-1 and TRBJ2-1): KAGVTQTPRYLIKTRGQQVTLSCSPISGHRSVSWYQQTPGQGLQFLFEYFSETQRNKGNFPGRFSGRQFSNSRSEMNVSTLELGDSALYLCASSMGGGLSYNEQFFGPGTRLTVL.

V is TRBV28 and J is TRBJ2-3; D unclear. This CDR3 comprises 15 residues. Germline CDR1 is MDHEN and CDR2 is SYDVKM. V lost 6 bases, J lost 3 bases, and 16 bases lay in between. The chain's CDR3 is CASSPPAFPTDTQYF. The CDR3 DNA reads as TGTGCCAGCAGCCCGCCAGCGTTCCCGACAGATACGCAGTATTTT. The full variable domain, in which reference TRBV28 and TRBJ2-3 provide the parts outside the CDR3, is DVKVTQSSRYLVKRTGEKVFLECVQDMDHENMFWYRQDPGLGLRLIYFSYDVKMKEKGDIPEGYSVSREKKERFSLILESASTNQTSMYLCASSPPAFPTDTQYFGPGTRLTVL.

This clone was detected once. V gene TRBV9 combines with J gene TRBJ1-1; D is possibly TRBD1 (5 bases). This CDR3 spans 17 amino acids. V was pared by 0 bases and J by 0 bases, with 15 bases between. Germline-derived CDR1 and CDR2 are SGDLS and YYNGEE. CDR3 sequence: CASSVAPGTRVNTEAFF. Written as DNA, the CDR3 is TGTGCCAGCAGCGTAGCTCCCGGGACGAGGGTGAACACTGAAGCTTTCTTT.